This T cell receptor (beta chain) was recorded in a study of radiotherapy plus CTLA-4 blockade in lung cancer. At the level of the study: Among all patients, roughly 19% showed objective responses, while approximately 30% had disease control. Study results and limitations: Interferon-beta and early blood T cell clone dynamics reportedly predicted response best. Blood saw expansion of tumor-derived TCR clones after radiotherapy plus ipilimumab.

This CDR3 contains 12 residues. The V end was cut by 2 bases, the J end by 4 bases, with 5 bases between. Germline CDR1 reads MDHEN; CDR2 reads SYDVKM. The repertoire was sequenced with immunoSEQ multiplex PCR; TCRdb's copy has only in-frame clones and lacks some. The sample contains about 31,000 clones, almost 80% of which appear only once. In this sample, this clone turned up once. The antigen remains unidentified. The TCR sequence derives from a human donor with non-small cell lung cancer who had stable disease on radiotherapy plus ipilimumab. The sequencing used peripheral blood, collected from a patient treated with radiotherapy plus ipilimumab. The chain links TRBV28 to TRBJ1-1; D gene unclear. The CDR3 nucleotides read TGTGCCAGCAGTTTAGTGGCCACTGAAGCTTTCTTT. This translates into CASSLVATEAFF. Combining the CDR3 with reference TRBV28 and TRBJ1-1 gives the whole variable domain DVKVTQSSRYLVKRTGEKVFLECVQDMDHENMFWYRQDPGLGLRLIYFSYDVKMKEKGDIPEGYSVSREKKERFSLILESASTNQTSMYLCASSLVATEAFFGQGTRLTVV.